Only a few counts were recorded for the clone carrying this T cell receptor (beta chain). Its matching antigen is unknown. This specimen belongs to a study of memory CD4+ T cells and cytomegalovirus serostatus. About the research overall: Of the healthy Belgian adults, several were CMV seropositive and about two dozen seronegative.

Study findings and constraints: Each of some 67 CMV-associated TCRbeta sequences occurred in one to five individuals. Suggested: most of the CMV-linked TCR signature lies in CD4+ memory cells.

The CDR3 is 13 amino acids. V dropped 4 bases and J dropped 5 bases, with 14 bases sitting between them. Germline V gives CDR1 SQVTM, CDR2 ANQGSEA. Single viable CD3+CD4+CD8-CD45RO+ cells were sorted as the memory CD4+ T cells. As handled by the study authors: Out-of-frame sequences were removed, leaving about 2,300,000 distinct TCRbeta sequences. TCRdb's copy holds only in-frame clones and misses some; the assay was immunoSEQ multiplex PCR. V and J calls and clone size are copied from that table; D and trimming were computed from the DNA. The profile covers roughly 60,000 clones, with 75% to 80% appearing a single time and 0.88% taken by the ten largest.

This sequence originates from an adult in good health and CMV-seronegative. Sequenced: memory CD4+ T cells from blood. The chain employs TRBV29-1 and TRBJ1-1; D might be TRBD1 (5 bases). CDR3 in DNA: TGCAGCGTTGGGAGTGGAGAGGGGACTGAAGCTTTCTTT. Translating gives CSVGSGEGTEAFF.